The 23 T cell receptor beta chains below were found in one sample sequenced in a study of CD8 T cells in Susac syndrome. Random hexamers were used to reverse transcribe an amount of roughly 0.45 to 1 ug RNA. TCRdb ran MiXCR on the immunoSEQ multiplex PCR reads and lists one entry per CDR3 protein. This table has roughly 200,000 distinct CDR3 sequences, 85% to 95% appearing once. The sequencing input was CD4+ T cells from PBMCs. These receptors originate from a human donor in good health.

This rearrangement joins TRBV20-1 to TRBJ2-1, with 8 bases that match TRBD2. Germline V lookup: CDR1 DFQATT, CDR2 SNEGSKA (reference sequence). V lost 0 bases, J lost 7 bases, and 5 bases stayed unmatched. The CDR3 loop spans 14 amino acids. The CDR3 sequence: CSARDPSGGNEQFF. The CDR3 nucleotides are TGCAGTGCTAGAGATCCCTCGGGGGGGAATGAGCAGTTCTTC.

The rearrangement joins TRBV14 to TRBJ2-5, with 9 bases fitting TRBD1. This CDR3 comprises 15 residues. Unmatched junction bases numbered 6, after V lost 4 bases and J lost 3 bases. Looked up from germline, CDR1 is SGHDN and CDR2 is FVKESK. As DNA, the CDR3 is TGTGCCAGCAGCCCCTACGGGACAGGGAAAGAGACCCAGTACTTC. The encoded protein is CASSPYGTGKETQYF.

This clonotype occurred once. V gene TRBV12-3 or TRBV12-4 combines with J gene TRBJ1-5; D uncertain. The germline V and J ends were trimmed by 4 bases and 3 bases, with 10 bases remaining between them. The CDR3 length is 14 residues. The CDR3 coding sequence is TGTGCCAGCAGTTCGCGGCAACCCAATCAGCCCCAGCATTTT. It specifies CASSSRQPNQPQHF.

V is TRBV28 and J is TRBJ2-1; D may be TRBD1 or TRBD2 (5 bases each). Trimming pared 6 bases from V and 4 bases from J, leaving 13 bases between. CDR1 and CDR2 (germline): MDHEN, SYDVKM. The CDR3 is 14 amino acids. The CDR3 DNA sequence: TGTGCCAGCAGCGACGGGACGGAATACAATGAGCAGTTCTTC. This codes for CASSDGTEYNEQFF.

V gene TRBV5-1 combines with J gene TRBJ2-3; no clear D gene. This CDR3 contains 15 residues. V was cut by 4 bases and J by 1 base, with 13 bases left in between. Per the germline V gene, CDR1 is SGHRS and CDR2 is YFSETQ. The CDR3 nucleotides read TGCGCCAGCAGCGTGGATCCGGGCGGCACAGATACGCAGTATTTT. Protein product: CASSVDPGGTDTQYF.

The chain uses TRBV24-1 and TRBJ1-2; no clear D. Per germline, CDR1 KGHDR and CDR2 SFDVKD. V lost 3 bases and J 1 base, leaving 8 bases between the germline ends. The length of the CDR3 is 14 residues. CDR3 sequence: CATSDRGINYGYTF. Here the CDR3 DNA reads TGTGCCACCAGTGATCGAGGGATTAACTATGGCTACACCTTC.

This clonotype was observed a single time. This chain uses TRBV20-1 with TRBJ1-5, with D perhaps matching TRBD1 (5 bases). This CDR3 has 15 amino acids. Germline loops: CDR1 DFQATT, CDR2 SNEGSKA (reference sequence). V dropped 5 bases and J dropped 2 bases, with 16 bases sitting between them. The CDR3 DNA follows: TGCAGTGCTCGCCGGCCGGGGGGTGGCAATCAGCCCCAGCATTTT. Encoded protein: CSARRPGGGNQPQHF.

The rearrangement links TRBV15 to TRBJ1-2, with D unclear. The CDR3 contains 16 residues. Germline CDR1 LNHNV, CDR2 YYDKDF (reference sequence). Trimming took 0 bases from V and 6 from J, leaving 17 bases between them. In DNA, the CDR3 is TGTGCCACCAGCAGAGATTTGGCACGGGGTGACGATGGCTACACCTTC. Translation: CATSRDLARGDDGYTF.

The gene calls are TRBV27 and TRBJ1-1; weak D call: TRBD1 (5 bases). CDR3 length: 14 residues. Per germline, CDR1 MNHEY and CDR2 SMNVEV (reference sequence). V was pared by 5 bases and J by 1 base, with 11 bases between. In nucleotides, the CDR3 is TGTGCCAGCAGTCCCTTAACAGGGAACACTGAAGCTTTCTTT. Amino acid sequence: CASSPLTGNTEAFF.

The chain carries TRBV19 and TRBJ1-4; D might be TRBD1 (5 bases). The germline V and J ends were trimmed by 10 bases and 8 bases, with 14 bases remaining between them. Germline CDR1 LNHDA, CDR2 SQIVND (reference sequence). This CDR3 spans 12 amino acids. CDR3 protein: CATRPEGEKLFF. The CDR3, as DNA: TGTGCCACCCGACCGGAGGGGGAAAAACTGTTTTTT.

The chain couples TRBV27 to TRBJ2-1; D may match TRBD1 or TRBD2 (6 bases each). The CDR3 loop spans 13 amino acids. Germline V gives CDR1 MNHEY, CDR2 SMNVEV (reference sequence). The V end lost 10 bases, the J end lost 7 bases, and 17 bases lay between the germline ends. CDR3 sequence: CAIREGGRNEQFF. CDR3 in DNA: TGTGCCATCCGAGAGGGGGGCCGAAATGAGCAGTTCTTC.

V and J are TRBV5-1 and TRBJ2-1, with a possible D match to TRBD2 (6 bases). Between the trimmed V and J ends, which lost 8 bases and 9 bases, there was a span of 12 bases. In germline, CDR1 is SGHRS, CDR2 YFSETQ. This CDR3 has 11 amino acids. This CDR3 is CARIMGGEQFF. The DNA for the CDR3 is TGCGCCAGGATCATGGGAGGTGAGCAGTTCTTC. The full variable domain, completed using reference TRBV5-1 and TRBJ2-1, is KAGVTQTPRYLIKTRGQQVTLSCSPISGHRSVSWYQQTPGQGLQFLFEYFSETQRNKGNFPGRFSGRQFSNSRSEMNVSTLELGDSALYLCARIMGGEQFFGPGTRLTVL.

Turning to this clonotype: Because the CDR3's place on the DNA is in doubt, the DNA is left out and the CDR3 is given as listed by TCRdb. The chain couples TRBV29-1 to TRBJ1-2; the tabulated D call, TRBD1, remains unverified against the DNA. Both ends counted, the CDR3 spans 15 residues. The V gene's germline CDR1 is SQVTM and CDR2 ANQGSEA. The CDR3 sequence is CSVAMGSRGTALDTF.

The V call is TRBV7-9, the J call TRBJ2-1; the D gene is possibly TRBD2 (6 bases). Germline V lookup: CDR1 SEHNR, CDR2 FQNEAQ (reference sequence). V shed 1 base and J shed 8 bases, with 15 bases lying between them. CDR3 length equals 15 residues. CDR3 loop: CASSLVLGGSDEQFF. CDR3 DNA: TGTGCCAGCAGCTTAGTACTGGGGGGATCGGATGAGCAGTTCTTC. The variable domain in full, with the rest retrieved from reference TRBV7-9 and TRBJ2-1, is DTGVSQNPRHKITKRGQNVTFRCDPISEHNRLYWYRQTLGQGPEFLTYFQNEAQLEKSRLLSDRFSAERPKGSFSTLEIQRTEQGDSAMYLCASSLVLGGSDEQFFGPGTRLTVL.

The chain combines TRBV4-1 with TRBJ1-2; the D is unclear. The germline V and J ends were trimmed by 0 bases and 1 base, with 6 bases remaining between them. Germline CDR1 and CDR2: MGHRA and YSYEKL. The CDR3 length is 14 residues. The CDR3 region has the DNA TGCGCCAGCAGCCAAGACGGATTTAACTATGGCTACACCTTC. Protein sequence: CASSQDGFNYGYTF.

J is TRBJ2-7 and V is TRBV27; 7 nucleotides align to TRBD1. Trimming at V came to 6 bases and at J to 3 bases, leaving 8 bases not matched to a gene. The CDR3 covers 14 residues. Germline V gives CDR1 MNHEY, CDR2 SMNVEV (reference sequence). In nucleotides, the CDR3 is TGTGCCAGCAGGAGGATGACAGGGAACTACGAGCAGTACGTC. Its translation: CASRRMTGNYEQYV.

This sequence joins TRBV9 and TRBJ1-5; D gene uncertain. CDR1 is SGDLS and CDR2 is YYNGEE in the germline V gene. V lost 0 bases and J 3 bases, leaving 10 bases between the germline ends. The CDR3 loop spans 15 amino acids. CDR3 nucleotide sequence: TGTGCCAGCAGCGTAGGGCCAGACTACAATCAGCCCCAGCATTTT. Translated, it gives CASSVGPDYNQPQHF.

The gene calls are TRBV3-1 and TRBJ2-1; tentatively, D is TRBD1 (5 bases). Germline CDR1 reads LGHDT; CDR2 reads YNNKEL (reference sequence). Trimming cost V 0 bases and J 7 bases, with 10 bases left between them. CDR3 length: 14 amino acids. The CDR3 bases are TGTGCCAGCAGCCAAGACAGGGCAAGGAATGAGCAGTTCTTC. It yields the protein CASSQDRARNEQFF.

This clonotype appeared once. The J gene is TRBJ2-5, the V gene TRBV13, with D uncertain. Trimming left V 5 bases short and J 0 bases short, with 10 bases between. This CDR3 contains 14 residues. Germline values: CDR1 PRHDT, CDR2 FYEKMQ (reference sequence). The CDR3 protein is CASSQDLYQETQYF. Written as DNA, the CDR3 is TGTGCCAGCAGCCAAGACTTGTACCAAGAGACCCAGTACTTC.

The chain has TRBV20-1 and TRBJ1-5, with D uncertain. Trimming cost V 5 bases and J 1 base, with 18 bases left between them. The CDR3 length is 16 residues. Germline V lookup: CDR1 DFQATT, CDR2 SNEGSKA (reference sequence). CDR3 coding DNA: TGCAGTGCTCCAAAGGGCGGAGTTGGAAGCAATCAGCCCCAGCATTTT. This codes for CSAPKGGVGSNQPQHF.

This sequence joins TRBV15 and TRBJ1-1, with D perhaps matching TRBD1 (6 bases). V lost 1 base to trimming and J lost 9 bases, with 15 bases between them. Germline assignment: CDR1 LNHNV and CDR2 YYDKDF (reference sequence). CDR3 length: 14 amino acids. The CDR3 loop is CATSRGQALFQAFF. The DNA for the CDR3 is TGTGCCACCAGCAGAGGACAGGCCCTATTTCAAGCTTTCTTT.

This rearrangement joins TRBV18 to TRBJ2-7; no reliable D call. Germline V gives CDR1 KGHSH, CDR2 LQKENI. The CDR3 consists of 13 residues. Trimming took 1 base from V and 0 from J, leaving 4 bases between them. The CDR3 DNA follows: TGTGCCAGCTCACCACGGGCCTCCTACGAGCAGTACGTC. Translated, it gives CASSPRASYEQYV.

The chain uses TRBV3-1 and TRBJ1-6, with 10 bases fitting TRBD1. V lost 1 base and J lost 6; bases outside the gene matches: 0. Germline loops: CDR1 LGHDT, CDR2 YNNKEL (reference sequence). The CDR3 runs to 15 residues. The CDR3 DNA is TGTGCCAGCAGCCAAGGGGACAGGGGTAATTCACCCCTCCACTTT. This codes for CASSQGDRGNSPLHF.